The sequence of this T cell receptor beta chain was determined in a study of control samples from healthy donors and cancer patients (dated by TCRdb to about 2020). For this clone: Its antigen target is currently unknown. The sample holds no much larger clone one base away, and base qualities are not on file.

The library was obtained by the immunoSEQ multiplex PCR assay. TCRdb obtained this table from immuneACCESS and retained in-frame rearrangements with V and J assigned. These tables miss some clones; where compared with another copy, unresolved V genes account for less than half of the shortfall, and the remainder is unexplained. The sample has about 150,000 clones on record, about 90% of them singletons. The ten largest clones add up to about 1.8% of the sample. This sequence originates from a young man in good health. Sequenced material: blood.

The CDR3 protein: CASSLTGTGNTIYF. Here is the DNA: TGCGCCAGCAGCTTGACAGGGACTGGAAACACCATATATTTT. The sequence links TRBV5-1 to TRBJ1-3; the D segment could be TRBD1, given 6 matching bases. Trimming removed 1 base from V and 2 bases from J, leaving 7 bases between the germline ends. CDR1 and CDR2 (SGHRS, YFSETQ) derive from the germline V gene. The CDR3 runs 14 residues from the cysteine to the phenylalanine. CDR3 DNA is the only sequence kept; it has 42 bases, read in frame from the first base.